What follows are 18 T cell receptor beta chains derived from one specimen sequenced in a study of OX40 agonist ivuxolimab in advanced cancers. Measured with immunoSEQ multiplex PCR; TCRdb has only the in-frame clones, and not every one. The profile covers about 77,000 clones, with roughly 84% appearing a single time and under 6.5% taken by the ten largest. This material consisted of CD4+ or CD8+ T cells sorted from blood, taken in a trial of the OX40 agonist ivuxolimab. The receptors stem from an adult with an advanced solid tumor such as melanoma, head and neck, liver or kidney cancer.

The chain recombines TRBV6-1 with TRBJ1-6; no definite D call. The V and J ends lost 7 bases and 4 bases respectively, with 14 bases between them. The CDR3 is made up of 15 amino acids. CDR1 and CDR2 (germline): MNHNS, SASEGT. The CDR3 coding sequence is TGTGCCAGCATTGTCCCGGGAGTTTATAATTCACCCCTCCACTTT. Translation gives CASIVPGVYNSPLHF.

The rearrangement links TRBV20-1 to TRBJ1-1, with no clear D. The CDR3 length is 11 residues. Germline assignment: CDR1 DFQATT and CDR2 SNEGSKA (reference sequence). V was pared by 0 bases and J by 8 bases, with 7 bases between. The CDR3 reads CSARDRPEAFF. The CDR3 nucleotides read TGCAGTGCTAGAGATCGACCGGAAGCTTTCTTT.

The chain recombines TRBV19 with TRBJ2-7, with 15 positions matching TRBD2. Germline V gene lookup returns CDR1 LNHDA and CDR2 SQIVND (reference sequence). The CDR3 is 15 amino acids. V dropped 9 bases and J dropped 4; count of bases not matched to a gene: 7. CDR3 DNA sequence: TGTGCCAGCTCACGCGGGACTAGCGGGAGGTACGAGCAGTACTTC. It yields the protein CASSRGTSGRYEQYF. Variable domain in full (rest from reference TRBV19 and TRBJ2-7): DGGITQSPKYLFRKEGQNVTLSCEQNLNHDAMYWYRQDPGQGLRLIYYSQIVNDFQKGDIAEGYSVSREKKESFPLTVTSAQKNPTAFYLCASSRGTSGRYEQYFGPGTRLTVT.

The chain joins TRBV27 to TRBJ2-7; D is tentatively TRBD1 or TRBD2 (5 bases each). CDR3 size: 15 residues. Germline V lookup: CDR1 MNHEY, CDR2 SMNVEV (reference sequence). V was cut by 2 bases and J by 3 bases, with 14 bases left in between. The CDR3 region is CASSLGTQAGYEQYF. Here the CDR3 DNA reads TGTGCCAGCAGTTTAGGGACCCAGGCAGGCTACGAGCAGTACTTC.

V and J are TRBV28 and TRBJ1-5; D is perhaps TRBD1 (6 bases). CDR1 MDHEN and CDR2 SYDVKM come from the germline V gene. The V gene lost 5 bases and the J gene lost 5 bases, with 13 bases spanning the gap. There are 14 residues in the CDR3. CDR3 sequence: CASSLGGAHQPQHF. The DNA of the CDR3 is TGTGCCAGCAGTCTGGGGGGGGCGCATCAGCCCCAGCATTTT.

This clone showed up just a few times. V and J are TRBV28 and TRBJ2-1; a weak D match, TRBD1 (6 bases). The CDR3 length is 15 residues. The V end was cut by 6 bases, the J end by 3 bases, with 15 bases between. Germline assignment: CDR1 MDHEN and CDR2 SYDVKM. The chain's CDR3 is CASSLQGGDYNEQFF. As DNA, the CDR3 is TGTGCCAGCAGCCTACAGGGTGGGGACTACAATGAGCAGTTCTTC.

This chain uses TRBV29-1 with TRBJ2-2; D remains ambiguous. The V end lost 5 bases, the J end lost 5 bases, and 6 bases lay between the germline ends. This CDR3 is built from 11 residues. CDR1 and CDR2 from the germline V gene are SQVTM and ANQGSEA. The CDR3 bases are TGCAGCGTTCGACAAACCGGGGAGCTGTTTTTT. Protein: CSVRQTGELFF.

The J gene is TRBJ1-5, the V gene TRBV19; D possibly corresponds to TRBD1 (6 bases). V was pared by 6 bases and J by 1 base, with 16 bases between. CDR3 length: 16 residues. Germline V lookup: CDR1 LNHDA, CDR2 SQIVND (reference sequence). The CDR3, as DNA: TGTGCCAGTAGGCTCCAGGGGAAAAGGAGCAATCAGCCCCAGCATTTT. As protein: CASRLQGKRSNQPQHF.

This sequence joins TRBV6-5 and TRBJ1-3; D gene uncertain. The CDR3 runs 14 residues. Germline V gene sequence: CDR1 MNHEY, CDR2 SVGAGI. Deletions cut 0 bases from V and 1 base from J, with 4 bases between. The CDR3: CASSYSSSGNTIYF. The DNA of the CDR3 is TGTGCCAGCAGTTACTCCAGTTCTGGAAACACCATATATTTT.

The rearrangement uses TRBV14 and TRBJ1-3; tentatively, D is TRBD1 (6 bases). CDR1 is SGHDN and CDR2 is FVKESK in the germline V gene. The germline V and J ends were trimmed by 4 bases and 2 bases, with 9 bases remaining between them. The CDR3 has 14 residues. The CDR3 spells CASSLQGTGNTIYF. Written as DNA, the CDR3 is TGTGCCAGCAGCCTACAGGGTACTGGAAACACCATATATTTT.

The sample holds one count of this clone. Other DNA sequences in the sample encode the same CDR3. Here the CDR3 DNA reads TGTGCCAGCAGTTTTGGGCAGTTCAATCAGCCCCAGCATTTT. Translation: CASSFGQFNQPQHF. The V call is TRBV27, the J call TRBJ1-5, with D hard to call. V dropped 3 bases and J dropped 3 bases, with 9 bases sitting between them. This CDR3 comprises 14 residues. Germline V CDR1 and CDR2: MNHEY, SMNVEV (reference sequence).

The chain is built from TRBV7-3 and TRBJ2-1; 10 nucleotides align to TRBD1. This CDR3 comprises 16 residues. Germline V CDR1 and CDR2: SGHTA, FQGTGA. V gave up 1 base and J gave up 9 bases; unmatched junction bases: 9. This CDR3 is CASSLSSGQGLGEQFF. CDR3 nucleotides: TGTGCCAGCAGCTTAAGCTCGGGACAGGGGCTCGGTGAGCAGTTCTTC. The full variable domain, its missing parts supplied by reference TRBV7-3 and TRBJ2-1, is GAGVSQTPSNKVTEKGKYVELRCDPISGHTALYWYRQSLGQGPEFLIYFQGTGAADDSGLPNDRFFAVRPEGSVSTLKIQRTERGDSAVYLCASSLSSGQGLGEQFFGPGTRLTVL.

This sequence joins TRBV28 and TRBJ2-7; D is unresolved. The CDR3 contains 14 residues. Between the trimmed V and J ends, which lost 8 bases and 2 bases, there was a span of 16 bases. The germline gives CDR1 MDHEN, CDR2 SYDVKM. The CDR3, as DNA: TGTGCCAGCCGCCGGGCAGATTTCCCCTACGAGCAGTACTTC. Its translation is CASRRADFPYEQYF.

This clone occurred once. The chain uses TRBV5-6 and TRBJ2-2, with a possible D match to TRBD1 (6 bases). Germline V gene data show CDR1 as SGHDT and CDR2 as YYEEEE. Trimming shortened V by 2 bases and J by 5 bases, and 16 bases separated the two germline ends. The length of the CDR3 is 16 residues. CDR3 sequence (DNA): TGTGCCAGCAGCTTAACTGGGGGCGCATTTACCGGGGAGCTGTTTTTT. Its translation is CASSLTGGAFTGELFF.

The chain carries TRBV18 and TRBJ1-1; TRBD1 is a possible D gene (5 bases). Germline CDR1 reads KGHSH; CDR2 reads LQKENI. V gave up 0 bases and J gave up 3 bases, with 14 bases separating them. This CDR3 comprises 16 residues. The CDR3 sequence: CASSPPGGGVDTEAFF. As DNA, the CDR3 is TGTGCCAGCTCACCACCGGGGGGAGGGGTGGACACTGAAGCTTTCTTT.

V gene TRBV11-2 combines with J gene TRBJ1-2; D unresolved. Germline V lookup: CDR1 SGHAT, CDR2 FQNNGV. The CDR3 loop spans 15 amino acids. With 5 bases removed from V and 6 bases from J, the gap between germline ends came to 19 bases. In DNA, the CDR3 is TGTGCCAGCAGCCCGATGCCAAGGAGGGTGGATGGCTACACCTTC. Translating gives CASSPMPRRVDGYTF. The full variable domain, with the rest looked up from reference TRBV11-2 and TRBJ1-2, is EAGVAQSPRYKIIEKRQSVAFWCNPISGHATLYWYQQILGQGPKLLIQFQNNGVVDDSQLPKDRFSAERLKGVDSTLKIQPAKLEDSAVYLCASSPMPRRVDGYTFGSGTRLTVV.

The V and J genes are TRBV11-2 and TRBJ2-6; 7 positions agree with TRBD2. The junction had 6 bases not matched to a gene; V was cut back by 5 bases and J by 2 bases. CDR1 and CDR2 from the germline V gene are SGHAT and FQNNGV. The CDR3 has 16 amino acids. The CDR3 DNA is TGTGCCAGCAGCAGGGGAGGGGTGGCTGGGGCCAACGTCCTGACTTTC. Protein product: CASSRGGVAGANVLTF.

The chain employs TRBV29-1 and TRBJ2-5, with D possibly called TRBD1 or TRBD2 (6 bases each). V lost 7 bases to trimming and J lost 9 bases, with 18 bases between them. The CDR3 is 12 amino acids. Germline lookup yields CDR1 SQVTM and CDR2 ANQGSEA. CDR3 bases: TGCAGCGCCCTGGGGGGCTATGGGGCCCAGTACTTC. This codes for CSALGGYGAQYF.